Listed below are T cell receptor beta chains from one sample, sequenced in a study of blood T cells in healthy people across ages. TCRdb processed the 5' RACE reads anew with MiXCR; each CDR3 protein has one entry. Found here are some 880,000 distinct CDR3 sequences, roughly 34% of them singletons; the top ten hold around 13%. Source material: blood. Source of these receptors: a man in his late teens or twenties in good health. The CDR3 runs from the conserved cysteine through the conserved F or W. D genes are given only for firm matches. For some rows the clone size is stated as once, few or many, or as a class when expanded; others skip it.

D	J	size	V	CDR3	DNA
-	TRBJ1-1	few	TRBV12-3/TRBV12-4	CASTSGGTEAFF	TGTGCCAGCACCTCTGGGGGAACTGAAGCTTTCTTT
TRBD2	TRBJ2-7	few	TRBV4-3	CASSHNGGASYNEQYF	TGCGCCAGCAGCCATAACGGGGGGGCTTCCTACAATGAGCAGTACTTC
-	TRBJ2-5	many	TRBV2	CASSRGRQSQETQYF	TGTGCCAGCAGTAGAGGAAGACAGTCACAAGAGACCCAGTACTTC
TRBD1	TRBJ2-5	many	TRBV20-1	CSAEQGAEEQYF	TGCAGTGCTGAACAGGGGGCTGAAGAGCAGTACTTC
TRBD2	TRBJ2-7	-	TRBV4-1	CASSQGLAGPHNEQYF	TGCGCCAGCAGCCAGGGACTAGCGGGACCACACAATGAGCAGTACTTC
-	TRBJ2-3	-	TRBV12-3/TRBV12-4	CASGPVIADAQYF	TGTGCCAGCGGTCCCGTCATTGCGGATGCGCAGTATTTT
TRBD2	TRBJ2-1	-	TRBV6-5	CASSKSGGSSNEQFF	TGTGCCAGCAGCAAAAGCGGGGGGTCTTCGAATGAGCAGTTCTTC
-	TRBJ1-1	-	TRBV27	CASSLTPLNTEAFF	TGTGCCAGCAGTTTGACCCCTTTGAACACTGAAGCTTTCTTT
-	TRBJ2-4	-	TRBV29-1	CSVVSTSSAKNIQYF	TGCAGCGTTGTCTCAACATCATCGGCCAAAAACATTCAGTACTTC
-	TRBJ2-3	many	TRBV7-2	CASSPREVSDTQYF	TGTGCCAGCAGCCCGAGAGAGGTTTCAGATACGCAGTATTTT
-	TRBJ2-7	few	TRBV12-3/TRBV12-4	CASSWGVLVYEQYF	TGTGCCAGCAGTTGGGGGGTCCTGGTCTACGAGCAGTACTTC
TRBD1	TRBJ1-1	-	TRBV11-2	CASSPDRGLTEAFF	TGTGCCAGCAGCCCGGACAGGGGTTTAACTGAAGCTTTCTTT
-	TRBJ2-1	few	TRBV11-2	CASSRTHIGNEQFF	TGTGCCAGCAGCCGCACTCACATAGGTAATGAGCAGTTCTTC
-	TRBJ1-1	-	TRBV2	CASSEALRGRNTEAFF	TGTGCCAGCAGTGAAGCGCTTCGTGGCAGGAACACTGAAGCTTTCTTT
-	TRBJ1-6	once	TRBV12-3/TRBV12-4	CASSQGAHSPLHF	TGTGCCAGCAGCCAGGGTGCACATTCACCCCTCCACTTT
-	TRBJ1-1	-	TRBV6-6	CASSLAPSINTEAFF	TGTGCCAGCAGCCTTGCCCCCAGTATTAACACTGAAGCTTTCTTT
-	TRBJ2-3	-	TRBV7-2	CASSSGPAATDTQYF	TGTGCCAGCAGCAGCGGACCAGCGGCCACAGATACGCAGTATTTT
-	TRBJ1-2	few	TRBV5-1	CASSSGSAIYGYTF	TGCGCCAGCAGCTCAGGGTCGGCGATCTATGGCTACACCTTC
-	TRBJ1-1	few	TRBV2	CASSDDNTEAFF	TGTGCCAGCAGTGACGATAACACTGAAGCTTTCTTT
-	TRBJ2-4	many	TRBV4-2	CASSQAGKIAKNIQYF	TGTGCCAGCAGCCAAGCTGGCAAGATAGCCAAAAACATTCAGTACTTC
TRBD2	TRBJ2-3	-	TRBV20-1	CSARPLAGASSTDTQYF	TGCAGTGCTAGACCACTAGCGGGGGCCTCTAGCACAGATACGCAGTATTTT
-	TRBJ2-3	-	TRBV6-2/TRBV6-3	CASSYSIGPGTQYF	TGTGCCAGCAGTTACTCGATAGGACCGGGTACGCAGTATTTT
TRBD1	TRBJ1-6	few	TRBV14	CASSNRQGTSSYNSPLHF	TGTGCCAGCAGCAACAGACAGGGGACGAGCTCCTATAATTCACCCCTCCACTTT
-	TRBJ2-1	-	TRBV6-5	CASSNTGGREFF	TGTGCCAGCAGTAACACCGGGGGAAGAGAGTTCTTC
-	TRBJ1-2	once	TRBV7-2	CASSWGGGGYTF	TGTGCCAGCAGCTGGGGGGGGGGCGGCTACACCTTC
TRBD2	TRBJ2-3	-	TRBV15	CAALAGGTDTQYF	TGTGCCGCACTAGCGGGGGGCACAGATACGCAGTATTTT
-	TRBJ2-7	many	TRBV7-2	CASSLAPYSYEQYF	TGTGCCAGCAGCTTAGCTCCGTACTCCTACGAGCAGTACTTC
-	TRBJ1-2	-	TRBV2	CASLQASSSNYGYTF	TGTGCCAGCCTCCAGGCGTCATCGTCTAACTATGGCTACACCTTC
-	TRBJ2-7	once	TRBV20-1	CSARVQDMSSYEQYF	TGCAGTGCTAGAGTTCAGGATATGAGCTCCTACGAGCAGTACTTC
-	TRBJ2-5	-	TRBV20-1	CSADIRRQETQYF	TGCAGTGCTGATATTAGGAGACAAGAGACCCAGTACTTC
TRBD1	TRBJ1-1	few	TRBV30	CAWRIMTGWDTEAFF	TGTGCCTGGAGGATTATGACAGGGTGGGATACTGAAGCTTTCTTT
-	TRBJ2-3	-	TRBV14	CASSQDVRRGPDTQYF	TGTGCCAGCAGCCAAGATGTACGCAGGGGACCAGATACGCAGTATTTT
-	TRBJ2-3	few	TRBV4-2	CASTKQGADTQYF	TGTGCCAGCACCAAACAGGGAGCAGATACGCAGTATTTT
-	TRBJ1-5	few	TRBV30	CAWSTRSNQPQHF	TGTGCCTGGAGTACCAGGTCCAATCAGCCCCAGCATTTT
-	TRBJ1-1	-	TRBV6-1	CAGVPGAALNTEAFF	TGTGCCGGGGTTCCAGGGGCGGCTCTGAACACTGAAGCTTTCTTT
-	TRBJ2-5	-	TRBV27	CASSLSVRDTYNEQYF	TGTGCCAGCAGTTTATCGGTACGGGACACTTACAATGAGCAGTACTTC
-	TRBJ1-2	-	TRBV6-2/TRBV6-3	CASSSPSYGYTF	TGTGCCAGCAGTTCGCCGAGCTATGGCTACACCTTC
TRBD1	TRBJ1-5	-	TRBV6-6	CASSYGRGHSQPRHF	TGTGCCAGCAGTTACGGCAGGGGGCACAGTCAGCCCCGGCATTTT
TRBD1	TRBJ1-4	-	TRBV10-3	CAITGGQGREKLFF	TGTGCCATCACCGGCGGACAGGGCCGTGAAAAACTGTTTTTT
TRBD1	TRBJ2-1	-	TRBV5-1	CASSRTGRELLEQFF	TGCGCCAGCAGCCGGACAGGGAGAGAACTGTTGGAGCAGTTCTTC
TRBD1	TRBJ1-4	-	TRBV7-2	CASSIDRVANEKLFF	TGTGCCAGCAGCATAGACAGGGTAGCTAATGAAAAACTGTTTTTT